One and the same sample provided the 8 T cell receptor beta chains below, sequenced in a study of T cells after yellow fever vaccination. TCRdb redid the calling of the 5' RACE reads with MiXCR, one entry per CDR3 protein. In the table there are 300,000 to 400,000 distinct CDR3 sequences, around 12% of which are singletons. Sequenced here: CD4+ T cells sorted from PBMCs, sampled 15 days after the yellow fever booster vaccination. The receptors derive from a man younger than 35 who received the YFV17D yellow fever vaccine.

This clonotype was detected a few times. The V gene is TRBV4-2, the J gene TRBJ1-1; 8 bases agree with TRBD1. The germline V gene has CDR1 LGHNA and CDR2 YNFKEQ. Trimming removed 2 bases from V and 0 bases from J; junction bases left unmatched: 2. The CDR3 has 15 residues. CDR3 in amino acids: CASSQQTGVNTEAFF. The CDR3 DNA follows: TGTGCCAGCAGCCAACAGACAGGGGTGAACACTGAAGCTTTCTTT.

The chain has TRBV20-1 and TRBJ2-7, with D perhaps TRBD2 (6 bases). The CDR3 totals 15 residues. CDR1 DFQATT and CDR2 SNEGSKA come from the germline V gene (reference sequence). Trimming shortened V by 3 bases and J by 7 bases, and 22 bases separated the two germline ends. CDR3 amino acids: CSASPVASDAGEQYF. The CDR3 DNA reads as TGCAGTGCTAGTCCAGTGGCTAGCGATGCCGGAGAGCAGTACTTC.

This clonotype was observed a handful of times. This chain connects TRBV7-2 to TRBJ2-7; D remains ambiguous. Germline values: CDR1 SGHTA, CDR2 FQGNSA. This CDR3 is built from 13 residues. V was clipped by 2 bases and J by 3 bases, with 8 bases between them. The CDR3 sequence: CASSLTDNYEQYF. The CDR3 coding sequence is TGTGCCAGCAGCTTAACAGATAACTACGAGCAGTACTTC.

This rearrangement joins TRBV20-1 to TRBJ2-5; TRBD2 agrees at 12 bases. CDR1 is DFQATT and CDR2 is SNEGSKA in the germline V gene (reference sequence). The CDR3 is 16 amino acids. With V trimmed by 3 bases and J by 4 bases, 9 bases remained unmatched. DNA for the CDR3: TGCAGTGCTAGTTCCCTAGCGGGGGGGAGAGGAGAGACCCAGTACTTC. Its translation is CSASSLAGGRGETQYF.

V is TRBV19 and J is TRBJ2-1, with D uncertain. The CDR3 length is 14 residues. Trimming stripped 2 bases from V and 4 bases from J, with 9 bases between. Germline values: CDR1 LNHDA, CDR2 SQIVND (reference sequence). CDR3 in amino acids: CASSIIPGYNEQFF. The DNA for the CDR3 is TGTGCCAGTAGTATAATCCCCGGGTACAATGAGCAGTTCTTC.

This clonotype was seen a handful of times. V usage is TRBV11-2 and J usage is TRBJ1-6, with 9 bases matching TRBD1. CDR1 and CDR2 from the germline V gene are SGHAT and FQNNGV. The CDR3 is 16 residues long. J lost 9 bases, V lost 6 bases, and 12 bases had no gene match. The CDR3 spells CASRPAGTGLASPLHF. The CDR3 nucleotides are TGTGCCAGCAGGCCCGCCGGGACAGGGTTAGCTTCACCCCTCCACTTT. Looking up the rest from reference TRBV11-2 and TRBJ1-6 gives the full variable domain: EAGVAQSPRYKIIEKRQSVAFWCNPISGHATLYWYQQILGQGPKLLIQFQNNGVVDDSQLPKDRFSAERLKGVDSTLKIQPAKLEDSAVYLCASRPAGTGLASPLHFGNGTRLTVT.

This chain joins TRBV9 and TRBJ1-6; possible D gene TRBD1, 5 bases. In germline, CDR1 is SGDLS, CDR2 YYNGEE. This CDR3 is built from 15 residues. V gave up 3 bases and J gave up 7 bases, with 14 bases separating them. CDR3 region: CASSAGLPTNSPLHF. CDR3 nucleotides: TGTGCCAGCAGCGCGGGACTCCCGACCAATTCACCCCTCCACTTT.

The sample holds a few counts of this clonotype. The chain employs TRBV27 and TRBJ1-2; no reliable D call. The germline V gene has CDR1 MNHEY and CDR2 SMNVEV (reference sequence). The CDR3 has 14 amino acids. Trimming took off 4 bases at V and 5 bases at J, with 14 bases between the two ends. CDR3 region: CASSWNPGVYGYTF. CDR3 sequence (DNA): TGTGCCAGCAGTTGGAACCCGGGAGTTTATGGCTACACCTTC.